The 29 T cell receptor beta chains given below trace back to one sample, sequenced in a study of T cell changes during pregnancy in multiple sclerosis. Repertoires were generated with immunoSEQ multiplex PCR, while TCRdb's copy carries only in-frame clones and drops some. The table has some 80,000 clones, under 95% seen once. This specimen was peripheral blood, taken before pregnancy. These TCRs come from a female donor with multiple sclerosis, enrolled in a pregnancy study.

The chain links TRBV9 to TRBJ2-3; 10 nucleotides agree with TRBD2. After removal of 0 bases from V and 2 bases from J, the junction contained 6 bases not matched to a gene. The germline V gene has CDR1 SGDLS and CDR2 YYNGEE. The CDR3 is made up of 17 amino acids. The CDR3 region has the DNA TGTGCCAGCAGCGTAGGTATTAGCGGGGGGTCCACAGATACGCAGTATTTT. Protein product: CASSVGISGGSTDTQYF.

This CDR3 reads CASSSTGNEQFF. Here the CDR3 DNA reads TGTGCCAGCAGTTCGACCGGGAATGAGCAGTTCTTC. The J gene is TRBJ2-1, the V gene TRBV6-4; no definite D call. The V gene's germline CDR1 is MRHNA and CDR2 SNTAGT. The ends were cut back, 5 bases at V and 7 bases at J, with 9 bases in the middle. The CDR3 consists of 12 residues.

The chain joins TRBV27 to TRBJ2-1, with 8 bases fitting TRBD1. The CDR3 length is 15 residues. J lost 4 bases, V lost 2 bases, and 4 bases had no gene match. Germline V CDR1 and CDR2: MNHEY, SMNVEV (reference sequence). The CDR3 sequence is CASSLRGQAYNEQFF. CDR3 bases: TGTGCCAGCAGTTTACGGGGACAGGCGTACAATGAGCAGTTCTTC.

The gene calls are TRBV5-4 and TRBJ1-1, with D maybe TRBD1 (5 bases). From germline, CDR1 is SGHNT and CDR2 YYREEE (reference sequence). V was shortened by 4 bases and J by 5 bases, with 12 bases between the two germline ends. The CDR3 length is 13 residues. CDR3 amino acids: CASSGGGLTEAFF. In nucleotides, the CDR3 is TGTGCCAGCAGCGGCGGGGGGTTGACTGAAGCTTTCTTT.

As concerns this clone: The same CDR3 also results from other DNA sequences found in this sample. The J gene is TRBJ2-3, the V gene TRBV4-1; 11 nucleotides agree with TRBD2. V gave up 1 base and J gave up 0 bases; unmatched junction bases: 0. The germline CDR1 and CDR2 sequences are MGHRA and YSYEKL. The CDR3 runs to 16 residues. The CDR3 here is CASSQGTSGSTDTQYF. CDR3 DNA sequence: TGCGCCAGCAGCCAAGGGACTAGCGGGAGCACAGATACGCAGTATTTT.

CDR3: CASSVTGVGEKLFF. CDR3 sequence (DNA): TGTGCCAGCAGCGTAACGGGGGTCGGAGAAAAACTGTTTTTT. The gene calls are TRBV9 and TRBJ1-4; D possibly corresponds to TRBD1 (5 bases). Germline assignment: CDR1 SGDLS and CDR2 YYNGEE. V was pared by 1 base and J by 8 bases, with 12 bases between. The CDR3 consists of 14 residues.

The chain uses TRBV6-1 and TRBJ2-5, with D tentatively TRBD1 (5 bases). CDR3 length: 14 residues. Germline values: CDR1 MNHNS, CDR2 SASEGT. V was shortened by 7 bases and J by 5 bases, with 17 bases between the two germline ends. CDR3 protein: CASTRRGTWETQYF. Here the CDR3 DNA reads TGTGCCAGCACTCGAAGGGGAACCTGGGAGACCCAGTACTTC.

The chain uses TRBV14 and TRBJ2-3; 8 nucleotides line up with TRBD2. Trimming removed 3 bases from V and 1 base from J; junction bases left unmatched: 6. In germline, CDR1 is SGHDN, CDR2 FVKESK. This CDR3 spans 16 amino acids. The CDR3 sequence is CASSQPRGGRTDTQYF. The CDR3 DNA follows: TGTGCCAGCAGCCAGCCCCGCGGGGGGCGCACAGATACGCAGTATTTT.

The chain is built from TRBV14 and TRBJ2-7, with a tentative D call TRBD1 (6 bases). The CDR3 is 18 residues long. CDR1 SGHDN and CDR2 FVKESK come from the germline V gene. V lost 2 bases, J lost 4 bases, and 24 bases lay in between. In DNA form, the CDR3 reads TGTGCCAGCAGCCAATCGTGGGACACCAAGGGAGTCTCGTACGAGCAGTACTTC. Protein product: CASSQSWDTKGVSYEQYF.

The rearrangement links TRBV15 to TRBJ1-1, with D tentatively TRBD1 (6 bases). CDR1 LNHNV and CDR2 YYDKDF come from the germline V gene (reference sequence). With 3 bases removed from V and 2 bases from J, the gap between germline ends came to 13 bases. This CDR3 contains 15 residues. CDR3 nucleotide sequence: TGTGCCACCAGCAGTCCTGGGACACAAAACACTGAAGCTTTCTTT. Its protein product is CATSSPGTQNTEAFF.

This rearrangement joins TRBV9 to TRBJ1-5, with D possibly being TRBD1 (6 bases). V was cut by 0 bases and J by 5 bases, with 12 bases left in between. The germline gives CDR1 SGDLS, CDR2 YYNGEE. The CDR3 contains 15 residues. The CDR3 nucleotides are TGTGCCAGCAGCGTAGAACAGGGTGGTGATCAGCCCCAGCATTTT. Translated, it gives CASSVEQGGDQPQHF.

This rearrangement joins TRBV27 to TRBJ2-4; D may be TRBD1 (6 bases). CDR1 is MNHEY and CDR2 is SMNVEV in the germline V gene (reference sequence). CDR3 length: 12 residues. V lost 6 bases and J 9 bases, leaving 12 bases between the germline ends. This CDR3 reads CASRTTGGIQYF. The CDR3 bases are TGTGCCAGCAGGACGACAGGAGGCATTCAGTACTTC.

This chain uses TRBV7-2 with TRBJ2-3; 15 nucleotides align to TRBD2. CDR3 size: 17 residues. The V and J ends lost 3 bases and 8 bases, in that order; junction bases with no gene match: 9. Per the germline V gene, CDR1 is SGHTA and CDR2 is FQGNSA. The CDR3 sequence is CASSFGLAGGLVITQYF. DNA of the CDR3: TGTGCCAGCAGCTTCGGACTAGCGGGGGGGCTGGTGATTACGCAGTATTTT.

The chain is built from TRBV2 and TRBJ1-4; 7 nucleotides line up with TRBD1. The CDR3 loop spans 16 amino acids. Germline CDR1 SNHLY, CDR2 FYNNEI. V lost 1 base, J lost 6 bases, and 8 bases stayed unmatched. The CDR3 DNA is TGTGCCAGCAGTGAAGTATGGGGACAGACCGATGAAAAACTGTTTTTT. Its protein is CASSEVWGQTDEKLFF.

The chain is built from TRBV5-3 and TRBJ2-6; a possible D gene is TRBD1 (6 bases). TRBV5-3 has ORF status, its function being uncertain. The V end was cut by 7 bases, the J end by 1 base, with 18 bases between. This CDR3 is 17 amino acids long. CDR3 sequence: CARVTTGNWSGANVLTF. CDR3 DNA: TGTGCCAGAGTAACCACAGGGAATTGGTCTGGGGCCAACGTCCTGACTTTC.

CDR3: CASSLGLAGGQETQYF. The CDR3 nucleotides read TGTGCCAGCAGCTTAGGACTAGCGGGGGGGCAAGAGACCCAGTACTTC. The chain recombines TRBV7-9 with TRBJ2-5; 14 positions agree with TRBD2. This CDR3 is 16 amino acids long. CDR1 is SEHNR and CDR2 is FQNEAQ in the germline V gene (reference sequence). V lost 1 base, J lost 2 bases, and 0 bases stayed unmatched.

As DNA, the CDR3 is TGCGCCAGCAGCTTGGGTCGCCAGAGCGAGAACACTGAAGCTTTCTTT. Translated: CASSLGRQSENTEAFF. V gene TRBV5-1 combines with J gene TRBJ1-1; unclear D gene. CDR1 and CDR2 (germline): SGHRS, YFSETQ. The CDR3 is made up of 16 amino acids. The ends were cut back, 0 bases at V and 1 base at J, with 13 bases in the middle.

The chain employs TRBV5-4 and TRBJ2-3; D is undetermined. The V gene's germline CDR1 is SGHNT and CDR2 YYREEE (reference sequence). V gave up 10 bases and J gave up 3 bases, with 18 bases separating them. The CDR3 has 14 amino acids. The CDR3 nucleotides read TGTGCCCCATCTGGGCTCTTTGCGACAGATACGCAGTATTTT. Translation: CAPSGLFATDTQYF.

V usage is TRBV6-5 and J usage is TRBJ2-1; maybe TRBD1 (5 bases). CDR1 is MNHEY and CDR2 is SVGAGI in the germline V gene. The CDR3 consists of 13 residues. The V and J ends lost 6 bases and 5 bases respectively, with 11 bases between them. Written as DNA, the CDR3 is TGTGCCAGCAGCCCCCCAGGGCACAATGAGCAGTTCTTC. This encodes CASSPPGHNEQFF.

The rearrangement links TRBV27 to TRBJ2-5, with TRBD2 matching over 11 bases. The length of the CDR3 is 14 residues. The germline CDR1 and CDR2 sequences are MNHEY and SMNVEV (reference sequence). With 8 bases clipped from V and 3 bases from J, the junction kept 5 bases outside the gene matches. The CDR3 region is CASRASGGKETQYF. CDR3 bases: TGTGCCAGCCGTGCTAGCGGGGGGAAAGAGACCCAGTACTTC.

The sample holds one count of this clone. V and J are TRBV11-2 and TRBJ2-3; 15 bases are shared with TRBD2. Germline V gives CDR1 SGHAT, CDR2 FQNNGV. The CDR3 contains 19 residues. With V trimmed by 4 bases and J by 5 bases, 13 bases remained unmatched. CDR3 DNA: TGTGCCAGCAGCTCCCGACCGGGACTAGCGGGGGGCGTCGTAGATACGCAGTATTTT. Translation: CASSSRPGLAGGVVDTQYF.

The V call is TRBV5-1, the J call TRBJ2-1; D possibly corresponds to TRBD1 (5 bases). Germline CDR1 reads SGHRS; CDR2 reads YFSETQ. The CDR3 totals 16 residues. V was clipped by 0 bases and J by 6 bases, with 16 bases between them. CDR3 amino acids: CASSLAGQGGSNEQFF. In nucleotides, the CDR3 is TGCGCCAGCAGCTTGGCGGGTCAGGGTGGGTCCAATGAGCAGTTCTTC.

The CDR3 DNA follows: TGTGCCAGCAGCGTAGAGGGGGGGGCCCCGTTTAGGCAAGAGACCCAGTACTTC. Translation: CASSVEGGAPFRQETQYF. The chain has TRBV9 and TRBJ2-5; D is possibly TRBD2 (7 bases). The V gene's germline CDR1 is SGDLS and CDR2 YYNGEE. V gave up 0 bases and J gave up 2 bases, with 20 bases separating them. CDR3 length: 18 amino acids.

The chain couples TRBV7-9 to TRBJ1-2; no firm D call. The CDR3 sequence is 10 residues long. The V and J ends lost 2 bases and 8 bases respectively, with 3 bases between them. Germline CDR1 reads SEHNR; CDR2 reads FQNEAQ (reference sequence). DNA of the CDR3: TGTGCCAGCAGCTTACAAGGCTACACCTTC. It is translated as CASSLQGYTF.

V gene TRBV19 combines with J gene TRBJ1-5; 12 nucleotides agree with TRBD1. Per germline, CDR1 LNHDA and CDR2 SQIVND (reference sequence). Germline trimming cut 6 bases from V and 7 bases from J; bases unmatched to any gene: 7. The CDR3 is made up of 15 amino acids. In DNA form, the CDR3 reads TGTGCCAGTAGCCCCGGGACAGGGGGCAGGCAGCCCCAGCATTTT. Translating it yields CASSPGTGGRQPQHF.

This clone was detected once. The chain carries TRBV18 and TRBJ2-3; 9 bases are shared with TRBD2. The V segment lost 3 bases and the J segment 0 bases; nucleotides outside the gene matches: 4. Germline V CDR1 and CDR2: KGHSH, LQKENI. CDR3 length equals 16 residues. Here the CDR3 reads CASSPRGGISTDTQYF. The CDR3 DNA reads as TGTGCCAGCTCACCGCGGGGGGGCATCAGCACAGATACGCAGTATTTT.

The genes are TRBV6-6 and TRBJ2-1, with D tentatively TRBD1 (6 bases). The germline V and J ends were trimmed by 6 bases and 6 bases, with 9 bases remaining between them. Germline V gives CDR1 MNHNY, CDR2 SVGAGI (reference sequence). The length of the CDR3 is 12 residues. CDR3 DNA sequence: TGTGCCAGCAGGCAGGACAGCAATGAGCAGTTCTTC. Its translation is CASRQDSNEQFF.

This clone was counted once. V usage is TRBV29-1 and J usage is TRBJ2-5, with 8 bases fitting TRBD1. The CDR3 totals 13 residues. V lost 4 bases to trimming and J lost 7 bases; unmatched junction nucleotides: 8. Germline CDR1 and CDR2: SQVTM and ANQGSEA. The CDR3 sequence: CSVGPQGAVTQYF. In nucleotides, the CDR3 is TGCAGCGTTGGCCCTCAGGGGGCTGTGACCCAGTACTTC.

V gene TRBV5-1 combines with J gene TRBJ2-5, with D perhaps TRBD2 (5 bases). This CDR3 has 16 residues. V dropped 4 bases and J dropped 4 bases, with 20 bases sitting between them. CDR1 and CDR2 from the germline V gene are SGHRS and YFSETQ. The CDR3 coding sequence is TGCGCCAGCAGCGCGTTCGCCACTAGGGTGGGAGAGACCCAGTACTTC. The encoded protein is CASSAFATRVGETQYF. Filled out from reference TRBV5-1 and TRBJ2-5, the complete variable domain reads KAGVTQTPRYLIKTRGQQVTLSCSPISGHRSVSWYQQTPGQGLQFLFEYFSETQRNKGNFPGRFSGRQFSNSRSEMNVSTLELGDSALYLCASSAFATRVGETQYFGPGTRLLVL.